Listed below are T cell receptor beta chains from one sample, sequenced in a study of shared clonotypes between healthy human individuals. Profiled with immunoSEQ multiplex PCR; TCRdb holds only in-frame clones, not every one. The sample lists approximately 240,000 clones, approximately 65% seen once, with over 8.5% in the top ten. The sample taken for sequencing was memory CD4+ T cells sorted from blood. These receptors came from a man aged 25 to 40 in good health. The CDR3 runs from the conserved cysteine through the conserved F or W. Fields, in order: V gene, D gene, J gene, clone size, CDR3 protein, CDR3 DNA. D genes are given only for firm matches. Some rows mark clone size as missing; the rest say once, few, many or name a class of expanded clone.

v_call: TRBV23-1; d_call: TRBD1; j_call: TRBJ1-1; clone_size: .; cdr3_aa: CASATGTGARAFF; cdr3_nt: TGCGCCAGCGCTACCGGGACAGGGGCGCGGGCTTTCTTT
v_call: TRBV7-3; d_call: .; j_call: TRBJ2-1; clone_size: many; cdr3_aa: CASSLTGGEQFF; cdr3_nt: TGTGCCAGCAGCTTAACCGGGGGAGAACAGTTCTTC
v_call: TRBV6-1; d_call: .; j_call: TRBJ1-2; clone_size: .; cdr3_aa: CASSELLGGSYTF; cdr3_nt: TGTGCCAGCAGTGAATTATTAGGAGGGAGCTACACCTTC
v_call: TRBV5-1; d_call: .; j_call: TRBJ2-6; clone_size: .; cdr3_aa: CASSLVNSRAAGANVLTF; cdr3_nt: TGCGCCAGCAGCTTGGTAAATTCCAGGGCGGCTGGGGCCAACGTCCTGACTTTC
v_call: TRBV27; d_call: TRBD2; j_call: TRBJ2-1; clone_size: .; cdr3_aa: CASRRALAGSNEQFF; cdr3_nt: TGTGCCAGCAGGAGAGCACTAGCGGGAAGTAATGAGCAGTTCTTC
v_call: TRBV7-8; d_call: .; j_call: TRBJ2-5; clone_size: .; cdr3_aa: CASRLIHFQETQYF; cdr3_nt: TGTGCCAGCAGACTTATTCACTTCCAAGAGACCCAGTACTTC
v_call: TRBV5-4; d_call: .; j_call: TRBJ2-7; clone_size: once; cdr3_aa: CASSSRLGPYEQYF; cdr3_nt: TGTGCCAGCAGCTCCCGGCTAGGCCCCTACGAGCAGTACTTC
v_call: TRBV10-3; d_call: .; j_call: TRBJ2-5; clone_size: .; cdr3_aa: CASGQWGQETQYF; cdr3_nt: TGTGCCTCCGGACAATGGGGGCAAGAGACCCAGTACTTC
v_call: TRBV2; d_call: TRBD1; j_call: TRBJ2-7; clone_size: medium-sized; cdr3_aa: CASSEQGANSYEQYF; cdr3_nt: TGTGCCAGCAGCGAACAGGGGGCGAACTCCTACGAGCAGTACTTC
v_call: TRBV7-9; d_call: TRBD1; j_call: TRBJ1-2; clone_size: few; cdr3_aa: CASSLAADRDYGYTF; cdr3_nt: TGTGCCAGCAGCTTAGCTGCCGACAGGGACTATGGCTACACCTTC
v_call: TRBV11-2; d_call: TRBD1; j_call: TRBJ1-2; clone_size: .; cdr3_aa: CASSSGQSYGYTF; cdr3_nt: TGTGCCAGCAGCTCGGGACAGAGCTATGGCTACACCTTC
v_call: TRBV5-5; d_call: .; j_call: TRBJ2-7; clone_size: many; cdr3_aa: CASSNDGGAGTKYF; cdr3_nt: TGTGCCAGCAGCAACGACGGGGGCGCCGGAACGAAGTACTTC
v_call: TRBV5-1; d_call: TRBD2; j_call: TRBJ2-3; clone_size: .; cdr3_aa: CASSSGLAMTDTQYF; cdr3_nt: TGCGCCAGCAGCTCAGGACTAGCGATGACAGATACGCAGTATTTT
v_call: TRBV21-1; d_call: .; j_call: TRBJ2-1; clone_size: .; cdr3_aa: CASSTRGRAVYNEQFF; cdr3_nt: TGTGCCAGCAGCACAAGAGGGAGGGCGGTCTATAATGAGCAGTTCTTC
v_call: TRBV5-6; d_call: .; j_call: TRBJ2-7; clone_size: .; cdr3_aa: CASSLAGGRYEQYF; cdr3_nt: TGTGCCAGCAGCTTGGCTGGAGGGAGATACGAGCAGTACTTC
v_call: TRBV28; d_call: TRBD2; j_call: TRBJ2-3; clone_size: .; cdr3_aa: CASRDSGRAGRGDTQYF; cdr3_nt: TGTGCCAGCAGGGATAGCGGGAGAGCGGGTCGCGGAGATACGCAGTATTTT
v_call: TRBV2; d_call: .; j_call: TRBJ1-4; clone_size: .; cdr3_aa: CASSYGTGSGNEKLFF; cdr3_nt: TGTGCCAGCAGTTACGGTACAGGGTCGGGTAATGAAAAACTGTTTTTT
v_call: TRBV5-6; d_call: .; j_call: TRBJ1-2; clone_size: .; cdr3_aa: CASSLATLGYTF; cdr3_nt: TGTGCCAGCAGCTTGGCCACTTTGGGCTACACCTTC
v_call: TRBV27; d_call: .; j_call: TRBJ2-2; clone_size: .; cdr3_aa: CASSFSTPRFAGELFF; cdr3_nt: TGTGCCAGCAGTTTTTCGACTCCCAGATTCGCCGGGGAGCTGTTTTTT
v_call: TRBV28; d_call: .; j_call: TRBJ2-7; clone_size: .; cdr3_aa: CASAGASIYEQYF; cdr3_nt: TGTGCCAGCGCAGGCGCCTCTATTTACGAGCAGTACTTC
v_call: TRBV11-1; d_call: .; j_call: TRBJ2-5; clone_size: many; cdr3_aa: CASSLDYQETQYF; cdr3_nt: TGTGCCAGCAGCTTAGACTACCAAGAGACCCAGTACTTC
v_call: TRBV5-5; d_call: .; j_call: TRBJ2-3; clone_size: few; cdr3_aa: CASSIYHSTDTQYF; cdr3_nt: TGTGCCAGCAGCATCTACCACAGCACAGATACGCAGTATTTT
v_call: TRBV2; d_call: .; j_call: TRBJ2-5; clone_size: few; cdr3_aa: CASSGANPSEETQYF; cdr3_nt: TGTGCCAGCAGCGGGGCCAATCCCTCGGAAGAGACCCAGTACTTC
v_call: TRBV7-9; d_call: TRBD2; j_call: TRBJ2-7; clone_size: .; cdr3_aa: CASSLESGRAYEQYF; cdr3_nt: TGTGCCAGCAGCTTAGAGAGCGGGAGGGCATACGAGCAGTACTTC
v_call: TRBV28; d_call: .; j_call: TRBJ2-1; clone_size: .; cdr3_aa: CASSLTVGPSPSSYNEQFF; cdr3_nt: TGTGCCAGCAGTTTAACGGTCGGACCGTCCCCGAGCTCCTACAATGAGCAGTTCTTC
v_call: TRBV7-8; d_call: .; j_call: TRBJ2-7; clone_size: few; cdr3_aa: CASSPRGLSSYEQYF; cdr3_nt: TGTGCCAGCAGCCCCCGGGGCCTCAGCTCCTACGAGCAGTACTTC
v_call: TRBV4-3; d_call: TRBD2; j_call: TRBJ2-7; clone_size: .; cdr3_aa: CASSQQQAGLYEQYF; cdr3_nt: TGCGCCAGCAGCCAACAACAAGCGGGACTGTACGAGCAGTACTTC
v_call: TRBV19; d_call: .; j_call: TRBJ2-1; clone_size: few; cdr3_aa: CASSRWDEQFF; cdr3_nt: TGTGCCAGTAGTAGGTGGGATGAGCAGTTCTTC
v_call: TRBV7-9; d_call: TRBD1; j_call: TRBJ2-7; clone_size: .; cdr3_aa: CASSRGGYYEQYF; cdr3_nt: TGTGCCAGCAGCCGAGGGGGCTACTACGAGCAGTACTTC
v_call: TRBV28; d_call: TRBD2; j_call: TRBJ2-7; clone_size: many; cdr3_aa: CASSLGLAGVGLIEQYF; cdr3_nt: TGTGCCAGCAGTTTAGGACTAGCGGGAGTGGGGCTCATCGAGCAGTACTTC
v_call: TRBV4-1; d_call: .; j_call: TRBJ2-1; clone_size: .; cdr3_aa: CASSQVISRGNEQFF; cdr3_nt: TGCGCCAGCAGCCAAGTTATAAGTAGGGGCAATGAGCAGTTCTTC
v_call: TRBV4-1; d_call: TRBD1; j_call: TRBJ2-1; clone_size: .; cdr3_aa: CASSQGTGGSYNEQFF; cdr3_nt: TGCGCCAGCAGCCAAGGGACAGGGGGCTCCTACAATGAGCAGTTCTTC
v_call: TRBV2; d_call: .; j_call: TRBJ1-5; clone_size: .; cdr3_aa: CASTRAPSAQPQHF; cdr3_nt: TGTGCCAGCACACGGGCCCCATCGGCCCAGCCCCAGCATTTT
v_call: TRBV7-9; d_call: TRBD2; j_call: TRBJ2-1; clone_size: .; cdr3_aa: CASSLLAGLAYNEQFF; cdr3_nt: TGTGCCAGCAGCCTCTTAGCGGGACTAGCCTACAATGAGCAGTTCTTC
v_call: TRBV9; d_call: TRBD2; j_call: TRBJ2-1; clone_size: .; cdr3_aa: CASSVSGNPSYNEQFF; cdr3_nt: TGTGCCAGCAGCGTGAGCGGGAACCCCTCCTACAATGAGCAGTTCTTC
v_call: TRBV15; d_call: TRBD2; j_call: TRBJ2-5; clone_size: .; cdr3_aa: CATSEGLALSRQYF; cdr3_nt: TGTGCCACCAGCGAAGGACTAGCCTTGTCTCGCCAGTACTTC
v_call: TRBV7-2; d_call: TRBD1; j_call: TRBJ2-7; clone_size: .; cdr3_aa: CASSLGRHRGRGGYEQYF; cdr3_nt: TGTGCCAGCAGCTTAGGGCGCCACAGGGGGCGGGGAGGCTACGAGCAGTACTTC
v_call: TRBV6-4; d_call: TRBD1; j_call: TRBJ2-1; clone_size: .; cdr3_aa: CASSDHGGQVMFF; cdr3_nt: TGTGCCAGCAGTGACCACGGGGGACAGGTTATGTTCTTC
v_call: TRBV14; d_call: .; j_call: TRBJ2-1; clone_size: .; cdr3_aa: CASSLVSYNEQFF; cdr3_nt: TGTGCCAGCAGCCTGGTCTCCTACAATGAGCAGTTCTTC
v_call: TRBV13; d_call: TRBD2; j_call: TRBJ2-2; clone_size: many; cdr3_aa: CASSRPEGLAMPGELFF; cdr3_nt: TGTGCCAGCAGCCGACCAGAGGGACTAGCGATGCCCGGGGAGCTGTTTTTT
v_call: TRBV14; d_call: TRBD2; j_call: TRBJ2-3; clone_size: .; cdr3_aa: CASSHFRTSGLSDTQYF; cdr3_nt: TGTGCCAGCAGCCATTTTCGGACTAGCGGACTCTCCGATACGCAGTATTTT
v_call: TRBV6-1; d_call: .; j_call: TRBJ2-3; clone_size: .; cdr3_aa: CASIAPVTSTDTQYF; cdr3_nt: TGTGCCAGCATCGCGCCGGTGACTAGCACAGATACGCAGTATTTT
v_call: TRBV2; d_call: .; j_call: TRBJ2-3; clone_size: .; cdr3_aa: CASSASWSTDTQYF; cdr3_nt: TGTGCCAGCAGTGCTAGCTGGAGCACAGATACGCAGTATTTT
v_call: TRBV7-3; d_call: TRBD2; j_call: TRBJ2-7; clone_size: .; cdr3_aa: CASSPTTSSHEQYF; cdr3_nt: TGTGCCAGCAGCCCTACGACTAGCAGCCACGAGCAGTACTTC
v_call: TRBV5-1; d_call: .; j_call: TRBJ2-2; clone_size: few; cdr3_aa: CASSLGASANTGELFF; cdr3_nt: TGCGCCAGCAGCTTGGGGGCCAGCGCGAACACCGGGGAGCTGTTTTTT
v_call: TRBV28; d_call: TRBD1; j_call: TRBJ2-7; clone_size: .; cdr3_aa: CASRDTGQGHYEQYF; cdr3_nt: TGTGCCAGCAGAGATACGGGACAGGGGCACTACGAGCAGTACTTC
v_call: TRBV19; d_call: .; j_call: TRBJ2-5; clone_size: .; cdr3_aa: CASSPVHTGYGETQYF; cdr3_nt: TGTGCCAGTAGTCCCGTGCACACAGGGTACGGGGAGACCCAGTACTTC
v_call: TRBV28; d_call: .; j_call: TRBJ1-5; clone_size: .; cdr3_aa: CASSFAQPENQPQHF; cdr3_nt: TGTGCCAGCAGTTTTGCTCAACCGGAGAATCAGCCCCAGCATTTT